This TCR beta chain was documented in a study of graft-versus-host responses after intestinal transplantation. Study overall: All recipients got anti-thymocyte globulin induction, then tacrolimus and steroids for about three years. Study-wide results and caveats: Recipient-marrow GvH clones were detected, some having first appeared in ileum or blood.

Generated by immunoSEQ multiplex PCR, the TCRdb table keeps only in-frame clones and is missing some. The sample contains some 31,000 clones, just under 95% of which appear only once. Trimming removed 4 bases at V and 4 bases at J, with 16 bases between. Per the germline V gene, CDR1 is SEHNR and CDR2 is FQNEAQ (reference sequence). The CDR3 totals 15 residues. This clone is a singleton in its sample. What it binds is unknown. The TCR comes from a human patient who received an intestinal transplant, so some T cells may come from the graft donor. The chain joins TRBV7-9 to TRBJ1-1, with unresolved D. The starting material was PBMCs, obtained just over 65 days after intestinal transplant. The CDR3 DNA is TGTGCCAGCAGCTGGAGGGAGGGTTCGGTCACTGAAGCTTTCTTT. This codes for CASSWREGSVTEAFF.